This TCR beta chain was sequenced during a study of CD8+ T cells in alopecia areata. The overall study: The study gave treated patients oral tofacitinib at 5 to 10 mg twice daily. Points from the study as a whole: Clonality was higher in lesional than normal scalp, especially in alopecia totalis/universalis.

The length of the CDR3 is 15 residues. V was cut by 5 bases and J by 4 bases, with 17 bases left in between. The V gene's germline CDR1 is MGHDK and CDR2 SYGVNS. Treatment denoted: oral pan-JAK inhibitor, 5-10 mg twice daily. Lesional scalp tissue (obtained by punch biopsy) and peripheral blood were collected from alopecia areata patients. Investigators isolated RNA and reverse transcribed it into cDNA to act as the sequencing template. Sequenced by immunoSEQ multiplex PCR; TCRdb stores in-frame clones only, minus some. Among 150,000 to 200,000 clones listed, 60% were seen once. To note about this clone: Its specificity is unknown.

This clonotype was obtained from a human donor with alopecia areata. V and J are TRBV25-1 and TRBJ2-5, with a weak D call TRBD2 (5 bases). Sample: CD4+ T cells sorted from blood, taken at week 24, from a patient treated with tofacitinib. The CDR3 is CASSTQGIRGETQYF. CDR3 in DNA: TGTGCCAGCAGTACCCAAGGGATCCGGGGAGAGACCCAGTACTTC.